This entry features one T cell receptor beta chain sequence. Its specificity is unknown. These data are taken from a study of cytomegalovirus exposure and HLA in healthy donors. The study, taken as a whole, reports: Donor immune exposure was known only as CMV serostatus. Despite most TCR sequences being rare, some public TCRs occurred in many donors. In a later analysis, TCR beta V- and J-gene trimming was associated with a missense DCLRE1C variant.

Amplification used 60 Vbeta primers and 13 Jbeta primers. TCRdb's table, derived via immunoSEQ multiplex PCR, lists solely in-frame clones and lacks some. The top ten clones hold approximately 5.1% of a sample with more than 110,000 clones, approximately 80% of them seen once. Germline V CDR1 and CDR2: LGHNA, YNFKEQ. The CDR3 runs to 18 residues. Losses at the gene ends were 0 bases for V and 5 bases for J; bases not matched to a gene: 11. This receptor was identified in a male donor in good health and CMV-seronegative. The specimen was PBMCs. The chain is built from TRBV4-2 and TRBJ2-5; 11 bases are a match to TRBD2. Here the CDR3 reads CASSQDGSSGGAMETQYF. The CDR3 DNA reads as TGTGCCAGCAGCCAAGATGGAAGTAGCGGGGGGGCTATGGAGACCCAGTACTTC.